This paragraph reports one T cell receptor (beta chain). From germline, CDR1 is SGHAT and CDR2 FQDESV (reference sequence). The CDR3 consists of 15 residues. With 1 base clipped from V and 7 bases from J, the junction kept 3 bases outside the gene matches. Primers: 60 Vbeta forward and 13 Jbeta reverse. Profiling relied on immunoSEQ multiplex PCR, and the TCRdb table lists in-frame clones only, not all of them. The sample has about 71,000 clones; around 70% are singletons. This sample stems from a study of cytomegalovirus exposure and HLA in healthy donors. This chain uses TRBV11-1 with TRBJ2-1; 11 bases line up with TRBD2. The TCR originated in a woman aged 45 to 65 in good health and CMV-seropositive. The sequencing input was PBMCs. The CDR3 region has the DNA TGTGCCAGCAGCTTAGGACTAGCGGGAAAGAATGAGCAGTTCTTC. Amino acid sequence: CASSLGLAGKNEQFF. The full variable domain, with the rest looked up from reference TRBV11-1 and TRBJ2-1, is EAEVAQSPRYKITEKSQAVAFWCDPISGHATLYWYRQILGQGPELLVQFQDESVVDDSQLPKDRFSAERLKGVDSTLKIQPAELGDSAMYLCASSLGLAGKNEQFFGPGTRLTVL.